The clone carrying this TCR beta chain was seen ten or more times. The sample belongs to a study of T cells after yellow fever vaccination. Study information: Fractions of low cell number were prepared using SMART-Seq v4 Ultra Low Input.

Trimming removed 4 bases from V and 8 bases from J; junction bases left unmatched: 5. Germline CDR1 SGHNT, CDR2 YYREEE (reference sequence). This CDR3 has 14 amino acids. Via MiXCR, TCRdb re-called the 5' RACE reads, giving one row per CDR3 protein. This sample has 310,000 or so distinct CDR3 sequences, with 3% to 4.5% found just once. The sequence came from a man younger than 35 who received the YFV17D yellow fever vaccine. Source: PBMCs, taken on the day of the yellow fever booster vaccination. The V and J genes are TRBV5-4 and TRBJ1-6, with 8 bases fitting TRBD1. The CDR3 spells CASSLTGADSPLHF. CDR3 DNA: TGTGCCAGCAGCCTGACAGGGGCGGATTCACCCCTCCACTTT.